This T cell receptor (beta chain) was identified in a study of human T cells and chemical hapten exposure. This clonotype was found a few times. Germline CDR1 reads DFQATT; CDR2 reads SNEGSKA (reference sequence). The CDR3 loop spans 13 amino acids. The V gene lost 3 bases and the J gene lost 7 bases, with 13 bases spanning the gap. Indicated time point: pre-sensitization, week 0. The treatment denotes: therapeutic diphenylcyclopropenone sensitization with weekly scalp DPC. TCRdb independently ran MiXCR on the RACE reads; one entry per CDR3 protein. The table lists 270,000 or so distinct CDR3 sequences, approximately 8% of them singletons.

The sequence derives from a man aged 18 to 30 with alopecia areata. Some clones in this sample may be carry-over from other donors' samples. Here the sequenced sample was whole blood, taken in connection with sensitization to the hapten diphenylcyclopropenone (DPC). V and J are TRBV20-1 and TRBJ1-5; tentative D call: TRBD1 (6 bases). The CDR3, as DNA: TGCAGTGCTAGTGCAGGGGTGTTACAGCCCCAGCATTTT. This gives the protein CSASAGVLQPQHF.